The TCR beta chain described here comes from a study of cytomegalovirus exposure and HLA in healthy donors. The overall study: Membership in the Caucasian-associated ancestry cluster was found for around four fifths of roughly 400 genotyped donors. Overall study findings and caveats: TRBV6-2, TRBV6-3 and some other V segments were unresolvable in 87-base-pair reads.

Remarks on this clone: Its cognate antigen is unknown.

Germline values: CDR1 LNHNV, CDR2 YYDKDF (reference sequence). Trimming removed 0 bases at V and 0 bases at J, with 7 bases between. This CDR3 spans 15 amino acids. This PCR relied on a set of 60 Vbeta primers and 13 Jbeta primers. Produced via immunoSEQ multiplex PCR; TCRdb's table is partial and in-frame only. Of about 180,000 clones listed, under 85% are singletons. The sequence was obtained from a male donor in good health and CMV-seronegative. This chain links TRBV15 with TRBJ2-3; D is undetermined. The sequenced material came from PBMCs. In nucleotides, the CDR3 is TGTGCCACCAGCAGAGAAGCCTTAAGCACAGATACGCAGTATTTT. Residues: CATSREALSTDTQYF.